This T cell receptor (beta chain) is from a study of T cell changes during pregnancy in multiple sclerosis. Produced via immunoSEQ multiplex PCR; TCRdb's table is partial and in-frame only. The table lists about 36,000 clones, over 75% of them singletons. V was pared by 7 bases and J by 0 bases, with 13 bases between. This CDR3 is built from 15 residues. In germline, CDR1 is SGHAT, CDR2 FQNNGV. This chain connects TRBV11-2 to TRBJ2-1, with D unresolved. The receptor was isolated from a female donor with multiple sclerosis, enrolled in a pregnancy study. This specimen consisted of CD8+ T cells from peripheral blood mononuclear cells, obtained in the third trimester of pregnancy. The CDR3 loop reads CASTFSRSSYNEQFF. DNA of the CDR3: TGTGCCAGCACTTTTTCGAGGAGCTCCTACAATGAGCAGTTCTTC.